This T cell receptor beta chain was recovered during a study of regulatory T cells in long-lasting Graves disease (dated by TCRdb to the early 2020s). General notes on the study: Newly diagnosed Graves' disease patients had taken antithyroid drugs for less than 3 months. The study took place in China and was registered as a clinical trial. A total of around 35 samples were covered by TCR sequencing, comprising some 13 persistent and approximately 20 newly diagnosed Graves' disease patients. Patients with persistent Graves' disease were compared with patients with newly diagnosed Graves' disease using TCR sequencing and RNA sequencing of peripheral blood. On the study overall, not on this receptor specifically: The small sample size was acknowledged by the authors as a limitation that may reduce accuracy. The study examined only peripheral blood because the primary lesion, thyroid tissue, could not be accessed. Persistent patients shared more public clonotypes among themselves (2,741) than newly diagnosed patients did (over 900). Compared with newly diagnosed patients, persistent Graves' disease patients had lower TCR Shannon entropy and fewer highly expanded clones, which suggests clonal expansion. Only the TCR beta chain was sequenced and analyzed.

The library came from multiplex PCR. Instrument on record: Illumina HiSeq 4000. To build TCR beta libraries, CDR3 regions were amplified by Arm-PCR using iRepertoire HTBI primers. Before sequencing, the PCR products underwent gel purification. For the original study's pipeline: Across samples, around 62 TRBV and 15 or so TRBJ segments were identified and used for gene usage analysis of CDR3 amino acid clonotypes. COPE and FqMerger were used to merge the filtered high-quality paired reads into contigs. BLAST was used to align contigs to the IMGT TRBV, TRBD and TRBJ reference genes, and CDR3 was defined following IMGT. Highly expanded clones were defined as clonotypes with a frequency above 0.1%. Shannon entropy was used to measure repertoire diversity, and the Gini coefficient was used to measure V-J evenness. Clonotypes shared by more than one individual were considered public. The public reads were run again by TCRdb, first through fastp at Q25 and then through MiXCR, and only productive beta chains were kept. Under each unique CDR3 protein, matching rows form one entry showing the most common genes and DNA. None of the V and J calls come from the authors' own analysis; TCRdb made them. This sample comprises about 330,000 distinct CDR3 sequences, around 15% of them detected only once. The ten most abundant clones make up 20% to 25% of the sample.

This clonotype was seen a handful of times. The specificity of this receptor is unknown. Base qualities are missing; no much larger clone stands one base away. This specimen's time point label, interpreted: newly diagnosed GD, antithyroid drugs for less than 3 months. For both TCR sequencing and RNA sequencing, RNA was extracted from PBMCs using TRIzol. The diagnosis of Graves' disease was made according to American Thyroid Association guidelines. Recruitment of patients was carried out at an endocrinology department in Xi'an, China. Each patient gave 9 to 10 milliliters of peripheral blood, collected in an EDTA anticoagulant tube. Ficoll Paque Plus density gradient separation was used to isolate PBMCs, and no additional T cell sorting was done. An Agilent 2100 Bioanalyzer and agarose gel were used to check RNA quality, while a NanoDrop 2000 measured RNA concentration. These sequences were also reported in another study, on T cells in Graves' hyperthyroidism and ophthalmopathy. Drawing on the second study: A patient counted as having stable Graves' hyperthyroidism if no progression to ophthalmopathy occurred over 18 months of follow-up. The hyperthyroidism patients were between 18 and 65 years old and newly diagnosed, with a disease duration of less than 2 months. Any patient with an uncontrolled infection, another autoimmune disease, pregnancy or lactation was excluded. Diagnoses were established on the basis of clinical symptoms, serum thyroxine and TRAb, thyroid ultrasound, and orbital computed tomography. The TCR CDR3 was subjected to a first round of RT-PCR using the HTBI primer set and the Qiagen OneStep RT-PCR kit. Most expanded thyroid clonotypes (frequency above 0.001) were also detected in blood, a finding suggesting that blood repertoires may reflect thyroid immune responses. In cross-validation, a model built on a 13 V-J signature told ophthalmopathy apart from stable hyperthyroidism with about 90% sensitivity and roughly 81% specificity, and in testing the same model reached 80%/75%. In validation, the model predicted progression to ophthalmopathy with over 65% sensitivity and approximately 74% specificity, a median of 6.5 months before onset. A discovery cohort of roughly 100 patients, roughly 45 with Graves' ophthalmopathy and about 58 with stable Graves' hyperthyroidism, was used to find distinguishing TCR V-J signatures. Whether ophthalmopathy could be predicted prospectively was tested in an independent validation cohort made up of roughly 19 hyperthyroidism patients plus 17 patients who later progressed to ophthalmopathy. For training and testing, the 100 or so patients in the discovery cohort were randomly divided in a 7:3 ratio. Thyroid tissue and blood T-cell repertoires from six Graves' hyperthyroidism patients were also compared in the study. After sampling, hyperthyroidism patients received methimazole starting at 30 mg daily, and ophthalmopathy patients received high-dose intravenous methylprednisolone. Libraries were constructed in a second round of multiplex PCR, after which size selection and purification were performed. Paired-end sequencing of the libraries was performed with 100 bp reads on an Illumina HiSeq2000. SOAPnuke was used to process the raw data, removing reads that contained adapters or uncalled bases, had a mean Phred below 15, or lacked an exact match to the constant primer or identifier. High-quality paired reads were merged with COPE v1.2.5, and unique nucleotide sequences were defined as clonotypes. MiTCR v1.1 was used to align the clonotypes against IMGT TRBV, TRBD and TRBJ reference segments. Analysis was restricted to V-J combinations with a frequency above 0.0001, which covered 99% to 99.2% of repertoires. A TCS score was defined as the ratio of F50 (clonal expansion) to E x V (chaos), with BLOSUM62-based TCRdist applied between CDR3 peptides within each V-J. Welch's t-statistics and random forest reduced roughly 540 V-J features to 10 to 15, which were used in a naive Bayes classifier (R e1071). No statistical method was used to fix the sample size in advance, and group allocation was not hidden from the investigators. According to the paper, TCR Vbeta CDR3 sequencing was carried out on approximately 140 peripheral blood samples, which came from approximately 43 ophthalmopathy, 75 to 80 hyperthyroidism and about 17 progressor patients.

This clonotype was obtained from a woman aged 18-29 years with Graves disease. Donor details come from another sample of the same person, matched by shared clones. The source was peripheral blood mononuclear cells (PBMCs), collected at new diagnosis, from a patient treated with antithyroid drugs.

The CDR3 sequence is CSARGQGAGAYEQYF. Here is the DNA: TGCAGTGCTAGGGGACAGGGAGCAGGGGCCTACGAGCAGTACTTC. The chain is encoded by TRBV20-1 joined to TRBJ2-7; 9 junctional bases match TRBD1. Reading the germline V gene (reference sequence) gives CDR1 DFQATT and CDR2 SNEGSKA. From V the trimming removes 3 bases and from J it removes 2 bases, while the gene matches leave 8 bases of the junction unaccounted for. Inclusive of the bounding cysteine and phenylalanine, the CDR3 is 15 residues long. Only the CDR3 part of the read is kept: 45 bases, read in frame from the first base.